This T cell receptor (beta chain) was recorded in a study of regulatory T cells in long-lasting Graves disease. Overall study: Newly diagnosed Graves' patients had under 3 months of antithyroid drugs.

The CDR3 spans 12 residues. The ends lost 8 bases at V and 5 bases at J; junction bases unmatched: 3. Germline values: CDR1 LNHDA, CDR2 SQIVND (reference sequence). Sequencing libraries for TCR beta were prepared with iRepertoire HTBI primers and Arm-PCR of CDR3 regions. A single record per CDR3 protein comes from TCRdb applying MiXCR to the multiplex PCR reads. The sample has 500,000 or so distinct CDR3 sequences; about 16% are singletons. Study-level points and caveats: The study found persistent patients shared more public clonotypes (around 2,500) than new patients (around 1,000).

The time point is: newly diagnosed GD, antithyroid drugs for less than 3 months. PBMC RNA served as the TCR library source. Nine milliliters of peripheral blood went into EDTA tubes. In this sample, this clonotype turned up a few times. Its antigen remains unknown. These data were also filed under a second study, of T cells in Graves' hyperthyroidism and ophthalmopathy. From that report: A lack of ophthalmopathy progression within 18 months defined stable Graves' hyperthyroidism.

Here the sequenced sample was peripheral blood mononuclear cells (PBMCs), taken at new diagnosis, from a patient treated with antithyroid drugs. The chain recombines TRBV19 with TRBJ1-2, with 9 bases aligning to TRBD1. The clonotype comes from a woman aged 35 to 59 with Graves disease. The CDR3 protein is CASLDRGYGYTF. The CDR3 region has the DNA TGTGCCAGTTTGGACAGGGGATATGGCTACACCTTC.